The 6 T cell receptor beta chains given below trace back to one sample, sequenced in a study of Graves' ophthalmopathy and Graves' hyperthyroidism. The study amplified TCR beta CDR3 regions using RNA transcripts. Investigators did first-round RT-PCR with HTBI primers, then second-round multiplex PCR. TCRdb processed the multiplex PCR reads anew with MiXCR; each CDR3 protein has one entry. Here the sample spans about 340,000 distinct CDR3 sequences, about 17% being singletons. Specimen: peripheral blood. These receptors all come from an adult man with Graves' ophthalmopathy.

This clonotype was detected ten times or more. An end of the junction does not agree with germline; a read error may underlie this. The genes are TRBV7-9 and TRBJ2-5; D gene ambiguous. CDR3 length: 12 residues. Germline V gives CDR1 SEHNR, CDR2 FQNEAQ (reference sequence). The CDR3 coding sequence is TGTGCCAGCAGCTTGAGAACCGAAATCAAAAACTTC. It specifies CASSLRTEIKNF.

This clonotype came up many times. DNA of the CDR3: TGTGCCAGCAGTTACTCGGGGCAGGGGATTTTCTACGAGCAGTACTTC. This gives the protein CASSYSGQGIFYEQYF. The chain couples TRBV6-5 to TRBJ2-7; tentatively, D is TRBD1 (6 bases). V lost 0 bases to trimming and J lost 3 bases, with 15 bases between them. The CDR3 sequence is 16 residues long. Germline CDR1 MNHEY, CDR2 SVGAGI.

The rearrangement joins TRBV6-1 to TRBJ2-7; TRBD2 agrees at 7 bases. Germline trimming cut 7 bases from V and 6 bases from J; bases unmatched to any gene: 12. Germline assignment: CDR1 MNHNS and CDR2 SASEGT. The CDR3 has 14 amino acids. This CDR3 is CASNGGGFRSEQYF. The CDR3 nucleotides are TGTGCCAGCAATGGGGGAGGGTTTAGAAGCGAGCAGTACTTC.

Many counts were recorded for this clonotype. CDR3 nucleotide sequence: TGTGCCAGCAGTTACTCGAACAGGGGGAATCAGCCCCAGCATTTT. Encoded protein: CASSYSNRGNQPQHF. The gene calls are TRBV6-5 and TRBJ1-5; 8 bases are shared with TRBD1. The trim removed 0 bases at V and 4 bases at J, leaving 2 bases unmatched. The CDR3 sequence is 15 residues long. CDR1 is MNHEY, CDR2 SVGAGI, per germline.

This clonotype was seen at least ten times. The chain recombines TRBV6-1 with TRBJ2-7; 8 nucleotides line up with TRBD2. Germline V lookup: CDR1 MNHNS, CDR2 SASEGT. V trimming: 2 bases; J trimming: 6 bases; junction bases outside the gene matches: 6. This CDR3 has 14 residues. CDR3 DNA sequence: TGTGCCAGCAGTGAAAACCGGAGCGGGGGCGAGCAGTACTTC. Encoded protein: CASSENRSGGEQYF.

This clonotype was seen repeatedly, ten times or more. The V gene is TRBV20-1, the J gene TRBJ1-3; D not resolved. The V and J ends lost 3 bases and 4 bases respectively, with 13 bases between them. Germline V gene lookup returns CDR1 DFQATT and CDR2 SNEGSKA (reference sequence). The CDR3 consists of 14 residues. DNA of the CDR3: TGCAGTGCTAGTCCAGACTCCCGGGGAAACACCATATATTTT. As protein: CSASPDSRGNTIYF.